The source of this T cell receptor beta chain is a study of radiotherapy plus CTLA-4 blockade in lung cancer. Clones were sequenced by immunoSEQ multiplex PCR, and TCRdb holds only the in-frame ones, with some missing. Of some 67,000 clones listed, approximately 79% are singletons. This clone has at least ten counts. Trimming left V 1 base short and J 4 bases short, with 19 bases between. Germline CDR1 is LGHNA and CDR2 is YSLEER. This CDR3 region has 17 residues. The chain joins TRBV4-3 to TRBJ1-2; no clear D. The specimen comprised peripheral blood, sampled from a patient treated with radiotherapy plus ipilimumab. This clonotype was sampled from a human donor with non-small cell lung cancer whose response to radiotherapy plus ipilimumab could not be evaluated. Some clones in this sample may be carry-over from other donors' samples. This CDR3 is CASSQVSLTLSGYGYTF. The CDR3 coding sequence is TGCGCCAGCAGCCAAGTCTCCCTAACTCTTTCCGGCTATGGCTACACCTTC.